The 2 T cell receptor beta chains reported below all come from one sample, sequenced in a study of blood T cell repertoires in COVID-19. Generated by immunoSEQ multiplex PCR, the TCRdb table keeps only in-frame clones and is missing some. The sample has 240,000 or so clones, approximately 84% seen once; the top ten hold around 3%. The sample taken for sequencing was PBMCs or T cells enriched from blood (not recorded which). The receptor source for this set is a woman in her thirties or forties with acute COVID-19.

CDR3 residues: CASSSRESSYEQYF. CDR3 coding DNA: TGTGCCAGCAGCTCAAGGGAGTCGTCCTACGAGCAGTACTTC. The chain uses TRBV9 and TRBJ2-7; TRBD2 is a possible D gene (5 bases). V was clipped by 4 bases and J by 1 base, with 12 bases between them. Germline lookup yields CDR1 SGDLS and CDR2 YYNGEE. The CDR3 runs 14 residues.

Remarks on this clone: Mismatch with germline at one junction end may stem from a read error. This chain joins TRBV15 and TRBJ1-6; TRBD1 aligns across 8 bases. There are 15 residues in the CDR3. Germline CDR1 LNHNV, CDR2 YYDKDF (reference sequence). The CDR3 spells CATNRRTGRNSPLHF. CDR3 DNA sequence: TGTGCCACCAACAGACGGACAGGGCGAAATTCACCCCTCCACTTT.